The rows below give T cell receptor beta chains drawn from one sample of a study of immune evolution from preneoplasia to lung adenocarcinoma. Assay used: immunoSEQ multiplex PCR; TCRdb lists only in-frame clones, some missing. The sample carries 5,000 to 6,500 clones, around 79% recorded once. The sample comprised FFPE lung adenocarcinoma in situ tissue. These TCRs come from a person aged 55-80 years with lung adenocarcinoma. Each CDR3 is given with its conserved first and last residue. The D gene is left open where the match is weak. A row's size may be missing; if present it is once, few, many or a size class.

d_call: .
v_call: TRBV11-3
j_call: TRBJ1-6
clone_size: .
cdr3_aa: CASSSYYRDNSPLHF
cdr3_nt: TGTGCCAGCAGCTCTTACTACAGGGATAATTCACCCCTCCACTTT

d_call: TRBD2
v_call: TRBV11-1
j_call: TRBJ2-3
clone_size: .
cdr3_aa: CASSLVIRGGDGTDTQYF
cdr3_nt: TGTGCCAGCAGCTTAGTTATTCGGGGGGGGGACGGCACAGATACGCAGTATTTT

d_call: TRBD1
v_call: TRBV2
j_call: TRBJ2-5
clone_size: .
cdr3_aa: CARGTEETQYF
cdr3_nt: TGTGCCAGAGGGACAGAAGAGACCCAGTACTTC

d_call: TRBD1
v_call: TRBV6-7
j_call: TRBJ1-2
clone_size: .
cdr3_aa: CASSYPDRGTYGYTF
cdr3_nt: TGTGCCAGCAGTTACCCGGACAGGGGGACCTATGGCTACACCTTC

d_call: .
v_call: TRBV7-9
j_call: TRBJ1-1
clone_size: few
cdr3_aa: CASSLSLGTNTEAFF
cdr3_nt: TGTGCCAGCAGCTTAAGTTTAGGAACGAACACTGAAGCTTTCTTT

d_call: .
v_call: TRBV5-6
j_call: TRBJ2-6
clone_size: .
cdr3_aa: CASSRRVTGANVLTF
cdr3_nt: TGTGCCAGCAGTCGGAGGGTAACTGGGGCCAACGTCCTGACTTTC

d_call: .
v_call: TRBV19
j_call: TRBJ2-2
clone_size: large
cdr3_aa: CASKGGTGELFF
cdr3_nt: TGTGCCAGTAAGGGCGGCACCGGGGAGCTGTTTTTT

d_call: .
v_call: TRBV19
j_call: TRBJ2-2
clone_size: .
cdr3_aa: CASSKAGSTGELFF
cdr3_nt: TGTGCCAGTAGTAAGGCAGGGAGCACTGGGGAGCTGTTTTTT

d_call: .
v_call: TRBV6-6
j_call: TRBJ2-1
clone_size: .
cdr3_aa: CASSYSGHPEQFF
cdr3_nt: TGTGCCAGCAGTTACTCCGGGCACCCCGAGCAGTTCTTC

d_call: .
v_call: TRBV30
j_call: TRBJ2-7
clone_size: few
cdr3_aa: CAWSVASSYEQYF
cdr3_nt: TGTGCCTGGAGTGTAGCCAGTTCCTACGAGCAGTACTTC

d_call: TRBD1
v_call: TRBV10-1
j_call: TRBJ1-2
clone_size: .
cdr3_aa: CASSADRANGYTF
cdr3_nt: TGCGCCAGCAGTGCTGACAGGGCCAATGGCTACACCTTC

d_call: .
v_call: TRBV6-5
j_call: TRBJ2-1
clone_size: .
cdr3_aa: CASSYGRNEQFF
cdr3_nt: TGTGCCAGCAGTTATGGGCGCAATGAGCAGTTCTTC

d_call: TRBD1
v_call: TRBV11-1
j_call: TRBJ2-3
clone_size: .
cdr3_aa: CASSWGTGGLTDTQYF
cdr3_nt: TGTGCCAGCAGCTGGGGGACAGGGGGCCTTACAGATACGCAGTATTTT

d_call: TRBD1
v_call: TRBV30
j_call: TRBJ2-5
clone_size: .
cdr3_aa: CTWSTRTGLETQYF
cdr3_nt: TGTACCTGGAGTACCAGGACAGGATTGGAGACCCAGTACTTC

d_call: TRBD1
v_call: TRBV19
j_call: TRBJ2-3
clone_size: few
cdr3_aa: CASSPSGTGRWGQYF
cdr3_nt: TGTGCCAGTAGCCCCTCCGGGACAGGGCGATGGGGGCAGTATTTT

d_call: .
v_call: TRBV27
j_call: TRBJ2-7
clone_size: .
cdr3_aa: CASRSDSSYEQYF
cdr3_nt: TGTGCCAGCAGGTCGGACAGCTCCTACGAGCAGTACTTC

d_call: .
v_call: TRBV6-5
j_call: TRBJ2-1
clone_size: .
cdr3_aa: CASSYGSGVNEQFF
cdr3_nt: TGTGCCAGCAGTTACGGCTCAGGTGTCAATGAGCAGTTCTTC

d_call: .
v_call: TRBV6-1
j_call: TRBJ1-5
clone_size: .
cdr3_aa: CASSEATVSNQPQHF
cdr3_nt: TGTGCCAGCAGTGAAGCCACGGTAAGCAATCAGCCCCAGCATTTT

d_call: .
v_call: TRBV30
j_call: TRBJ1-4
clone_size: .
cdr3_aa: CAWNWGPALTNEKLFF
cdr3_nt: TGTGCTTGGAATTGGGGCCCGGCCCTAACTAATGAAAAACTGTTTTTT

d_call: .
v_call: TRBV6-1
j_call: TRBJ1-2
clone_size: few
cdr3_aa: CASSVGGYGYTF
cdr3_nt: TGTGCCAGCAGTGTAGGGGGCTATGGCTACACCTTC

d_call: TRBD2
v_call: TRBV7-8
j_call: TRBJ2-7
clone_size: .
cdr3_aa: CASSLRRGGVYEQYF
cdr3_nt: TGTGCCAGCAGCTTACGGAGGGGAGGGGTCTACGAGCAGTACTTC

d_call: .
v_call: TRBV10-3
j_call: TRBJ2-6
clone_size: .
cdr3_aa: CAISVGGSGANVLTF
cdr3_nt: TGTGCCATCAGTGTCGGCGGCTCTGGGGCCAACGTCCTGACTTTC

d_call: .
v_call: TRBV28
j_call: TRBJ2-3
clone_size: .
cdr3_aa: CASSLWQQSTDTQYF
cdr3_nt: TGTGCCAGCAGTTTATGGCAGCAGAGCACAGATACGCAGTATTTT

d_call: .
v_call: TRBV7-9
j_call: TRBJ2-6
clone_size: .
cdr3_aa: CASSSGANVLTF
cdr3_nt: TGTGCCAGTTCGTCTGGGGCCAACGTCCTGACTTTC

d_call: .
v_call: TRBV11-3
j_call: TRBJ2-7
clone_size: .
cdr3_aa: CASSLDGSRDEQYF
cdr3_nt: TGTGCCAGCAGCTTAGATGGGTCCCGCGACGAGCAGTACTTC

d_call: .
v_call: TRBV9
j_call: TRBJ2-2
clone_size: .
cdr3_aa: CASRAPNTGELFF
cdr3_nt: TGTGCCAGCCGGGCACCGAACACCGGGGAGCTGTTTTTT

d_call: TRBD2
v_call: TRBV6-5
j_call: TRBJ2-3
clone_size: .
cdr3_aa: CASRGTSGGRDTQYF
cdr3_nt: TGTGCCAGCAGGGGGACTAGCGGGGGTAGAGATACGCAGTATTTT

d_call: TRBD2
v_call: TRBV5-1
j_call: TRBJ2-2
clone_size: .
cdr3_aa: CASTPSGGSFTNTGELFF
cdr3_nt: TGCGCCAGCACCCCTTCGGGAGGGAGTTTTACGAACACCGGGGAGCTGTTTTTT

d_call: TRBD1
v_call: TRBV7-3
j_call: TRBJ1-2
clone_size: few
cdr3_aa: CASSLTPDRAYGYTF
cdr3_nt: TGTGCCAGCAGCTTAACCCCCGACAGGGCCTATGGCTACACCTTC

d_call: TRBD1
v_call: TRBV7-9
j_call: TRBJ1-1
clone_size: .
cdr3_aa: CASRRTGDTEAFF
cdr3_nt: TGTGCCAGCAGACGTACAGGGGACACTGAAGCTTTCTTT

d_call: .
v_call: TRBV6-6
j_call: TRBJ1-6
clone_size: .
cdr3_aa: CASTIQQNNSPLHF
cdr3_nt: TGTGCCAGTACCATCCAGCAAAATAATTCACCCCTCCACTTT

d_call: TRBD1
v_call: TRBV7-8
j_call: TRBJ2-7
clone_size: .
cdr3_aa: CASSLRQGPSYEQYF
cdr3_nt: TGTGCCAGCAGCTTAAGACAGGGGCCCTCCTACGAGCAGTACTTC

d_call: TRBD1
v_call: TRBV4-1
j_call: TRBJ1-5
clone_size: once
cdr3_aa: CASSQDTGGRTQHF
cdr3_nt: TGCGCCAGCAGCCAAGATACAGGGGGGAGGACCCAGCATTTT

d_call: .
v_call: TRBV6-6
j_call: TRBJ1-2
clone_size: .
cdr3_aa: CASSYIDPEGGYGYTF
cdr3_nt: TGTGCCAGCAGTTATATTGACCCCGAGGGTGGCTATGGCTACACCTTC

d_call: TRBD1
v_call: TRBV6-6
j_call: TRBJ2-7
clone_size: few
cdr3_aa: CASTGAGGRAEQYF
cdr3_nt: TGTGCCAGCACCGGGGCAGGGGGCAGAGCCGAGCAGTACTTC

d_call: TRBD1
v_call: TRBV10-3
j_call: TRBJ2-7
clone_size: once
cdr3_aa: CAISGRTGLSYEQYF
cdr3_nt: TGTGCCATCAGTGGGAGGACAGGGCTCTCCTACGAGCAGTACTTC

d_call: .
v_call: TRBV7-2
j_call: TRBJ2-3
clone_size: .
cdr3_aa: CASSSYTDTQYF
cdr3_nt: TGTGCCAGCAGCTCCTACACAGATACGCAGTATTTT

d_call: TRBD1
v_call: TRBV30
j_call: TRBJ1-1
clone_size: .
cdr3_aa: CAQGEGWTEAFF
cdr3_nt: TGTGCCCAGGGGGAAGGCTGGACTGAAGCTTTCTTT

d_call: .
v_call: TRBV5-1
j_call: TRBJ1-6
clone_size: .
cdr3_aa: CASSLETATFNSPLHF
cdr3_nt: TGCGCCAGCAGTTTGGAAACAGCTACTTTTAATTCACCCCTCCACTTT

d_call: .
v_call: TRBV27
j_call: TRBJ1-6
clone_size: .
cdr3_aa: CASSLMARQFNSPLHF
cdr3_nt: TGTGCCAGCAGTTTAATGGCTCGACAGTTTAATTCACCCCTCCACTTT

d_call: .
v_call: TRBV9
j_call: TRBJ2-7
clone_size: .
cdr3_aa: CASKVPAYEQYF
cdr3_nt: TGTGCCAGCAAGGTCCCGGCCTACGAGCAGTACTTC

d_call: TRBD1
v_call: TRBV2
j_call: TRBJ1-1
clone_size: .
cdr3_aa: CASRDRGDTEAFF
cdr3_nt: TGTGCCAGCAGGGACAGGGGGGACACTGAAGCTTTCTTT

d_call: .
v_call: TRBV27
j_call: TRBJ1-2
clone_size: .
cdr3_aa: CASRGLDYGYTF
cdr3_nt: TGTGCCAGCAGGGGATTGGACTATGGCTACACCTTC

d_call: .
v_call: TRBV10-3
j_call: TRBJ1-1
clone_size: .
cdr3_aa: CAISDPWEARNTEAFF
cdr3_nt: TGTGCCATCAGTGACCCCTGGGAGGCTCGGAACACTGAAGCTTTCTTT

d_call: .
v_call: TRBV19
j_call: TRBJ2-3
clone_size: .
cdr3_aa: CASSIVGLTDTQYF
cdr3_nt: TGTGCCAGTAGTATTGTAGGGCTAACAGATACGCAGTATTTT

d_call: .
v_call: TRBV7-2
j_call: TRBJ2-3
clone_size: .
cdr3_aa: CASSLAVGGSTDTQYF
cdr3_nt: TGTGCCAGCAGCTTAGCGGTGGGGGGTAGCACAGATACGCAGTATTTT

d_call: .
v_call: TRBV5-1
j_call: TRBJ2-1
clone_size: .
cdr3_aa: CASRNRTDPYNEQFF
cdr3_nt: TGCGCCAGCAGAAATCGGACAGACCCCTACAATGAGCAGTTCTTC

d_call: .
v_call: TRBV19
j_call: TRBJ1-2
clone_size: .
cdr3_aa: CASSATPWTAYTF
cdr3_nt: TGTGCCAGTAGTGCAACCCCTTGGACAGCATACACCTTC

d_call: .
v_call: TRBV6-5
j_call: TRBJ2-1
clone_size: .
cdr3_aa: CASTTGNNEQFF
cdr3_nt: TGTGCCAGCACAACAGGGAACAATGAGCAGTTCTTC

d_call: .
v_call: TRBV6-1
j_call: TRBJ2-3
clone_size: once
cdr3_aa: CAGQGQNTDTQYF
cdr3_nt: TGTGCCGGCCAGGGGCAGAACACAGATACGCAGTATTTT

d_call: TRBD1
v_call: TRBV15
j_call: TRBJ1-3
clone_size: medium-sized
cdr3_aa: CATRQGTGWGNTIYF
cdr3_nt: TGTGCCACCAGACAGGGGACAGGTTGGGGAAACACCATATATTTT

d_call: TRBD1
v_call: TRBV27
j_call: TRBJ1-2
clone_size: .
cdr3_aa: CASSFQGDWNGYTF
cdr3_nt: TGTGCCAGCAGTTTTCAGGGGGATTGGAATGGCTACACCTTC

d_call: .
v_call: TRBV6-6
j_call: TRBJ2-4
clone_size: .
cdr3_aa: CASTSSIAKNIQYF
cdr3_nt: TGTGCCAGCACTTCGTCCATAGCCAAAAACATTCAGTACTTC

d_call: TRBD1
v_call: TRBV15
j_call: TRBJ2-7
clone_size: .
cdr3_aa: CATSRERQGPYEQYF
cdr3_nt: TGTGCCACCAGCAGGGAACGACAGGGCCCCTACGAGCAGTACTTC

d_call: TRBD2
v_call: TRBV18
j_call: TRBJ2-2
clone_size: few
cdr3_aa: CASSPPTGGSNTGELFF
cdr3_nt: TGTGCCAGCTCACCACCGACGGGAGGCTCGAACACCGGGGAGCTGTTTTTT

d_call: TRBD1
v_call: TRBV12-5
j_call: TRBJ2-3
clone_size: few
cdr3_aa: CASWDSNTDTQYF
cdr3_nt: TGTGCTAGCTGGGACAGCAACACAGATACGCAGTATTTT

d_call: .
v_call: TRBV6-5
j_call: TRBJ1-3
clone_size: few
cdr3_aa: CASKDRYSGNTIYF
cdr3_nt: TGTGCCAGCAAAGATCGCTACAGCGGAAACACCATATATTTT

d_call: .
v_call: TRBV29-1
j_call: TRBJ1-1
clone_size: once
cdr3_aa: CSVVSSAEAFF
cdr3_nt: TGCAGCGTTGTCAGCTCTGCTGAAGCTTTCTTT

d_call: .
v_call: TRBV28
j_call: TRBJ2-7
clone_size: .
cdr3_aa: CASETTDSSYEQYF
cdr3_nt: TGTGCCAGCGAGACGACAGATAGTTCCTACGAGCAGTACTTC